One sample yielded the 16 T cell receptor beta chains listed below, sequenced in a study of CD8 T cells in Susac syndrome. An amount of RNA that ranged from 0.5 to 1 ug was reverse transcribed with random hexamers. TCRdb redid the calling of the immunoSEQ multiplex PCR reads with MiXCR, one entry per CDR3 protein. The repertoire consists of 140,000 or so distinct CDR3 sequences, with about 95% occurring once and the leading ten covering approximately 0.11%. Sequencing used CD4+ T cells from PBMCs. Receptors were obtained from a human donor with multiple sclerosis.

The rearrangement links TRBV9 to TRBJ2-7, with 8 bases that match TRBD2. Trimming removed 1 base from V and 5 bases from J; junction bases left unmatched: 8. Germline assignment: CDR1 SGDLS and CDR2 YYNGEE. The CDR3 is made up of 15 amino acids. The CDR3 protein is CASSVNPGGPNEQYF. The CDR3 coding sequence is TGTGCCAGCAGCGTAAATCCGGGGGGGCCCAACGAGCAGTACTTC.

This clonotype was detected only once. The rearrangement uses TRBV5-1 and TRBJ1-1; 9 nucleotides line up with TRBD1. Per the germline V gene, CDR1 is SGHRS and CDR2 is YFSETQ. The CDR3 is 13 amino acids. V was pared by 4 bases and J by 8 bases, with 6 bases of the junction left unmatched. For the CDR3, the DNA is TGCGCCAGCAGCCTGGGACAGGGCGTGGAAGCTTTCTTT. Protein sequence: CASSLGQGVEAFF.

The chain uses TRBV9 and TRBJ2-1; the match to TRBD2 covers 9 bases. CDR3 length: 16 residues. V shed 4 bases, J shed 8 bases, and the junction held 13 bases outside the gene matches. The germline V gene has CDR1 SGDLS and CDR2 YYNGEE. The CDR3 loop is CASSPPFPGLAYEQFF. DNA of the CDR3: TGTGCCAGCAGCCCCCCCTTTCCGGGACTAGCTTATGAGCAGTTCTTC.

The V gene is TRBV18, the J gene TRBJ2-3; TRBD2 agrees at 7 bases. The CDR3 extends over 13 amino acids. V dropped 6 bases and J dropped 7; count of bases not matched to a gene: 7. Germline V gives CDR1 KGHSH, CDR2 LQKENI. The CDR3 protein is CASSPTAGYTQYF. The CDR3 nucleotides are TGTGCCAGCTCTCCTACAGCGGGGTATACGCAGTATTTT.

This sequence joins TRBV5-1 and TRBJ2-5; possibly TRBD1 for D (5 bases). The V gene's germline CDR1 is SGHRS and CDR2 YFSETQ. The V end lost 1 base, the J end lost 5 bases, and 18 bases lay between the germline ends. This CDR3 region has 16 residues. DNA for the CDR3: TGCGCCAGCAGCTTGCCCCAATACGGACAAGAGGAGACCCAGTACTTC. Translating it yields CASSLPQYGQEETQYF.

The count of this clonotype is one. The V call is TRBV6-2 or TRBV6-3, the J call TRBJ2-1, with 10 bases lining up with TRBD2. Germline lookup yields CDR1 MNHEY and CDR2 SVGEGT. The CDR3 length is 15 residues. The ends lost 4 bases at V and 7 bases at J; junction bases unmatched: 7. Here the CDR3 reads CASSFGTSVGNEQFF. The CDR3 nucleotides read TGTGCCAGCAGTTTTGGGACTAGCGTTGGGAATGAGCAGTTCTTC.

The J gene is TRBJ2-3, the V gene TRBV29-1; 10 nucleotides line up with TRBD1. In germline, CDR1 is SQVTM, CDR2 ANQGSEA. V lost 4 bases, J lost 0 bases, and 10 bases stayed unmatched. This CDR3 comprises 17 residues. The CDR3 protein is CSVGGQGGTHSTDTQYF. In nucleotides, the CDR3 is TGCAGCGTTGGCGGACAGGGGGGGACACACAGCACAGATACGCAGTATTTT.

The chain links TRBV30 to TRBJ2-1; 9 bases map to TRBD2. The germline V gene has CDR1 GTSNPN and CDR2 SVGIG (reference sequence). The CDR3 extends over 14 amino acids. J gave up 7 bases and V 4 bases, and 8 bases lay outside the gene matches. The CDR3 DNA follows: TGTGCCTGGAACTGGCGGGGGGGCCTGAATGAGCAGTTCTTC. Protein: CAWNWRGGLNEQFF.

This chain joins TRBV27 and TRBJ2-2, with D possibly matching TRBD2 (5 bases). In germline, CDR1 is MNHEY, CDR2 SMNVEV (reference sequence). Deletions cut 5 bases from V and 4 bases from J, with 11 bases between. There are 14 residues in the CDR3. The CDR3 is CASSPYEGTGELFF. As DNA, the CDR3 is TGTGCCAGCAGTCCATATGAGGGCACCGGGGAGCTGTTTTTT.

The genes are TRBV2 and TRBJ1-6; 7 nucleotides agree with TRBD1. V gave up 5 bases and J gave up 6 bases; unmatched junction bases: 7. Germline V gene data show CDR1 as SNHLY and CDR2 as FYNNEI. The CDR3 totals 15 residues. CDR3 protein: CASSPDRAVNSPLHF. CDR3 nucleotides: TGTGCCAGCAGTCCAGACAGGGCGGTTAATTCACCCCTCCACTTT.

The CDR3 loop is CSARVSTASGGTDTQYF. The DNA of the CDR3 is TGCAGTGCTAGAGTCTCAACGGCTAGCGGGGGTACAGATACGCAGTATTTT. The chain carries TRBV20-1 and TRBJ2-3, with 10 bases fitting TRBD2. Germline CDR1 DFQATT, CDR2 SNEGSKA (reference sequence). The CDR3 is made up of 17 amino acids. V shed 1 base and J 3 bases; nucleotides not matched to a gene: 10.

The gene calls are TRBV29-1 and TRBJ1-1; 7 nucleotides align to TRBD1. V lost 6 bases, J lost 4 bases, and 8 bases stayed unmatched. Germline CDR1 reads SQVTM; CDR2 reads ANQGSEA. The CDR3 runs 13 residues. The CDR3 DNA is TGCAGCGTCCAGGGGGGGTGGGTCACTGAAGCTTTCTTT. Its protein is CSVQGGWVTEAFF. Variable domain in full (rest from reference TRBV29-1 and TRBJ1-1): SAVISQKPSRDICQRGTSLTIQCQVDSQVTMMFWYRQQPGQSLTLIATANQGSEATYESGFVIDKFPISRPNLTFSTLTVSNMSPEDSSIYLCSVQGGWVTEAFFGQGTRLTVV.

This chain links TRBV15 with TRBJ1-4; D gene ambiguous. From germline, CDR1 is LNHNV and CDR2 YYDKDF (reference sequence). The CDR3 covers 16 residues. The V gene lost 0 bases and the J gene lost 6 bases, with 14 bases spanning the gap. CDR3 protein: CATSRDPADRYEKLFF. CDR3 nucleotide sequence: TGTGCCACCAGCAGAGATCCCGCAGACCGTTATGAAAAACTGTTTTTT.

The V call is TRBV3-1, the J call TRBJ2-3; no firm D call. The CDR3 extends over 13 amino acids. V shed 3 bases and J shed 8 bases, with 12 bases lying between them. Looked up from germline, CDR1 is LGHDT and CDR2 is YNNKEL (reference sequence). CDR3 in DNA: TGTGCCAGCAGCCACCTCACTGAACGTACGCAGTATTTT. This translates into CASSHLTERTQYF.

V and J are TRBV12-3 or TRBV12-4 and TRBJ1-2, with 7 bases that match TRBD1. The CDR3 loop spans 13 amino acids. The J segment lost 7 bases and the V segment lost 6 bases, leaving 8 bases of the junction unmatched. The CDR3 bases are TGTGCCAGCAGGCCCAGGGGGGTTGGTGGCTACACCTTC. As protein: CASRPRGVGGYTF.

The rearrangement uses TRBV3-1 and TRBJ1-5; D not certain. V was trimmed by 6 bases and J by 0 bases, leaving 9 bases between them. The CDR3 extends over 14 amino acids. Germline V gene sequence: CDR1 LGHDT, CDR2 YNNKEL (reference sequence). The CDR3 sequence is CASSARDSNQPQHF. The CDR3 bases are TGTGCCAGCAGTGCGAGGGATAGCAATCAGCCCCAGCATTTT. Together with reference TRBV3-1 and TRBJ1-5, the CDR3 gives the full variable domain: DTAVSQTPKYLVTQMGNDKSIKCEQNLGHDTMYWYKQDSKKFLKIMFSYNNKELIINETVPNRFSPKSPDKAHLNLHINSLELGDSAVYFCASSARDSNQPQHFGDGTRLSIL.